The source of this TCR beta chain is a study of cytomegalovirus exposure and HLA in healthy donors. Whole-study context: Across 300 to 400 genotyped donors, 81% landed in the Caucasian-associated ancestry cluster. Study findings and constraints: In a later analysis, HLA-associated TCR beta chains were more clonally expanded than equally common others. Accurate prediction of most subjects' HLA-A and HLA-B alleles from TCR beta sequences was reported. Researchers catalogued about 150 TCR beta chains as cytomegalovirus-associated.

The CDR3 contains 15 residues when both ends are counted. PCR employed 60 Vbeta and 13 Jbeta primers. Clones were sequenced by immunoSEQ multiplex PCR, and TCRdb holds only the in-frame ones, with some missing. The data show approximately 220,000 clones, with about 80% seen just once and around 1.7% held by the top ten. This clone was observed a handful of times. The antigen remains unidentified. Because the CDR3's place on the DNA is in doubt, the DNA is left out and the CDR3 is given as listed by TCRdb. The clonotype comes from a man younger than 35 in good health and CMV-seronegative. The chain combines TRBV21-1 with TRBJ1-6. TRBV21-1 is annotated as a pseudogene. Sequencing used PBMCs. Here the CDR3 reads CASSIRGSYYCPLHF.